This TCR beta chain was identified in a study of cytomegalovirus exposure and HLA in healthy donors. Findings and caveats of the study: Most CMV-associated TCR beta chains appeared HLA-restricted in a later analysis.

The CDR3 is made up of 12 amino acids. Germline-derived CDR1 and CDR2 are SGHTA and FQGTGA. V shed 5 bases and J 9 bases; nucleotides not matched to a gene: 4. As concerns this clone: The antigen is unknown.

PCR primers comprised 60 Vbeta and 13 Jbeta primers. Repertoires were generated with immunoSEQ multiplex PCR, while TCRdb's copy carries only in-frame clones and drops some. The sample consists of some 190,000 clones, just under 80% of them appearing once. The chain employs TRBV7-3 and TRBJ2-3, with 8 bases fitting TRBD1. Sequenced input: PBMCs. This sequence was found in a woman aged 25 to 45 in good health and CMV-seronegative. The CDR3: CASSPTGDTQYF. CDR3 nucleotide sequence: TGTGCCAGCAGCCCGACAGGGGACACGCAGTATTTT. Together with reference TRBV7-3 and TRBJ2-3, the CDR3 gives the full variable domain: GAGVSQTPSNKVTEKGKYVELRCDPISGHTALYWYRQSLGQGPEFLIYFQGTGAADDSGLPNDRFFAVRPEGSVSTLKIQRTERGDSAVYLCASSPTGDTQYFGPGTRLTVL.